This TCR beta chain was obtained from a study of vaccination effects on CD4 cells after COVID-19. Clones were sequenced by immunoSEQ multiplex PCR, and TCRdb holds only the in-frame ones, with some missing. Of tens of thousands of clones listed, 70% to 80% are singletons. A note on this clone: Its antigen remains unknown.

The germline V gene has CDR1 SGHTA and CDR2 FQGNSA. Trimming removed 6 bases from V and 2 bases from J; junction bases left unmatched: 5. The CDR3 sequence is 14 residues long. Antigen-specific CD4+ T cells were first expanded with viral peptide pools by the ViraFEST assay and only then sequenced. CD4+ T cells were isolated after about nine days of culture. From March to December 2020, the person had a SARS-CoV-2 infection that was confirmed by PCR. Sample: CD4+ T cells from PBMCs cultured with HCoV-NL63 spike peptides, taken before COVID-19 vaccination. This TCR came from a human donor who had a prior SARS-CoV-2 infection. The rearrangement uses TRBV7-2 and TRBJ2-5; TRBD1 matches at 8 bases. The CDR3, as DNA: TGTGCCAGCAGTCAACAGGGGGGTCAAGAGACCCAGTACTTC. Residues: CASSQQGGQETQYF.